This T cell receptor (beta chain) was identified in a study of shared clonotypes between healthy human individuals. The CDR3 is made up of 14 amino acids. V shed 5 bases and J shed 4 bases, with 13 bases lying between them. Germline assignment: CDR1 MDHEN and CDR2 SYDVKM. Measured with immunoSEQ multiplex PCR; TCRdb has only the in-frame clones, and not every one. This sample has some 980,000 clones, with roughly 72% found just once. The sequence came from a man younger than 35 in good health. J is TRBJ2-3 and V is TRBV28; D is perhaps TRBD2 (5 bases). Input material: memory CD4+ T cells sorted from blood. Subset in this sample: CD45RA-negative fraction. The DNA for the CDR3 is TGTGCCAGCAGTGTAACTAGTTTACCAGATACGCAGTATTTT. Translated: CASSVTSLPDTQYF. Drawing the rest from reference TRBV28 and TRBJ2-3, the complete variable domain is DVKVTQSSRYLVKRTGEKVFLECVQDMDHENMFWYRQDPGLGLRLIYFSYDVKMKEKGDIPEGYSVSREKKERFSLILESASTNQTSMYLCASSVTSLPDTQYFGPGTRLTVL.